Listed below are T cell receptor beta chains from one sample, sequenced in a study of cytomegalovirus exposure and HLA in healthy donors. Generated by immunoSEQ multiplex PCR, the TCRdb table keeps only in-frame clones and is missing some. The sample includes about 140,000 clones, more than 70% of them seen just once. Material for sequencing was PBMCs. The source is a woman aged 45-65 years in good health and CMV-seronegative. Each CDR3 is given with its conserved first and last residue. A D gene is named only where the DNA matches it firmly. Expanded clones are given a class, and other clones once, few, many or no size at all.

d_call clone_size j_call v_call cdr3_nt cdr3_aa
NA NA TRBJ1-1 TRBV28 TGTGCCAGCAGTTCACATATGAGAGGAGCTTTCTTT CASSSHMRGAFF
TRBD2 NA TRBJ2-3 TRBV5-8 TGTGCCAGTCCAAGGATAGCGGGGGTGCAAGATACGCAGTATTTT CASPRIAGVQDTQYF
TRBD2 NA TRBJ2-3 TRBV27 TGTGCCAGTCGGGAACTAGCGGGGGGAGTCGGAGATACGCAGTATTTT CASRELAGGVGDTQYF
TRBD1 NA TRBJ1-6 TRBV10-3 TGTGCCACCCAGGGGGCGGAAAATTCACCCCTCCACTTT CATQGAENSPLHF
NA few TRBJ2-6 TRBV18 TGTGCCAGCTCACCACGATATACAGGCTCTGGGGCCAACGTCCTGACTTTC CASSPRYTGSGANVLTF
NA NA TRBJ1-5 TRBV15 TGTGCCACCAGCAGACCGGGACTCTCAATTGGGAATCAGCCCCAGCATTTT CATSRPGLSIGNQPQHF
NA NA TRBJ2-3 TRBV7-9 TGTGCCAGCAGCTTATATGTTGGGGGCAGGAGCACAGATACGCAGTATTTT CASSLYVGGRSTDTQYF
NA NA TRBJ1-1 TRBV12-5 TGTGCTAGTACCCGGGACACGATAATTGAAGCTTTCTTT CASTRDTIIEAFF
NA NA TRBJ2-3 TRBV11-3 TGTGCCAGCAGCGATCGGACACTAAGCACAGATACGCAGTATTTT CASSDRTLSTDTQYF
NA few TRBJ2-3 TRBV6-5 TGTGCCAGCAGTTACGGGGGGAGCACAGATACGCAGTATTTT CASSYGGSTDTQYF
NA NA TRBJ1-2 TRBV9 TGTGCCAGCAGCGTCCCGTTGATCGGGGACTATGGCTACACCTTC CASSVPLIGDYGYTF
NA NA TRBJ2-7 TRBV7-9 TGTGCCAGCAGCTTGGTTATGGGGCCCGACGAGCAGTACTTC CASSLVMGPDEQYF
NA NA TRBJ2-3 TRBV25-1 TGTGCCAGCAGTCTAACCGCAGGGGTACGCACAGATACGCAGTATTTT CASSLTAGVRTDTQYF
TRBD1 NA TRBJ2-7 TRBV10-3 TGTGCCATTCAAACGCGACAGGGGGCGTTCGACGAGCAGTACTTC CAIQTRQGAFDEQYF
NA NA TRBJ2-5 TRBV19 TGTGCCAGTAGTATTGGGACAAGCCAAGAGACCCAGTACTTC CASSIGTSQETQYF
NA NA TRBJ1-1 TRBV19 TGTGCCAGTAGTTACAGGGTCTGGGGGAACACTGAAGCTTTCTTT CASSYRVWGNTEAFF
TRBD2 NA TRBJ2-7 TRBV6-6 TGTGCCAGCACTTTAGCGGGGGGAATCTACGAGCAGTACTTC CASTLAGGIYEQYF
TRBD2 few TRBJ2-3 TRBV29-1 TGCAGCGTCGGACTAGCGGGGGGCACAGATACGCAGTATTTT CSVGLAGGTDTQYF
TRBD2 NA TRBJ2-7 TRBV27 TGTGCCAGCAGTTTGCGGGGGGGCTCCTACGAGCAGTACTTC CASSLRGGSYEQYF
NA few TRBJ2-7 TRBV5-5 TGTGCCAGCAGCTTGGCCGCGGGGAGCTACGAGCAGTACTTC CASSLAAGSYEQYF
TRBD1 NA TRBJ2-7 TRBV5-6 TGTGCCAGCAGCTTGGGGACCGGGACAGGGTTCTTCGAGCAGTACTTC CASSLGTGTGFFEQYF
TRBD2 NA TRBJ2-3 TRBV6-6 TGTGCCAGCAGTCTCGGGGCGGGGAGGGACACAGATACGCAGTATTTT CASSLGAGRDTDTQYF
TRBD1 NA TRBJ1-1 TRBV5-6 TGTGCCAGCAGGCCAACAGGGGGGCGGGCTTTCTTT CASRPTGGRAFF
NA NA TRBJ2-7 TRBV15 TGTGCCACCAGCAGAGATCGGGGCTACGAGCAGTACTTC CATSRDRGYEQYF
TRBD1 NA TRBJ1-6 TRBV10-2 TGCGCCAGCAGTGAGTTTGGACAGGGAGGTAATTCACCCCTCCACTTT CASSEFGQGGNSPLHF
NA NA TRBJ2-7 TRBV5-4 TGTGCCAGCAGCCAGCCTCCCCAAGACAGGAACCCCCCCTACGAGCAGTACTTC CASSQPPQDRNPPYEQYF
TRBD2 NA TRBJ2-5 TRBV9 TGTGCCAGCAGCGTAGCCCCTGCGGGGGGGTCCCAAGAGACCCAGTACTTC CASSVAPAGGSQETQYF
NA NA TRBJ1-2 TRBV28 TGTGCCAGCAGTTTGAATGGGCAGGGGTGGTTTTTTGGGTATGGCTACACCTTC CASSLNGQGWFFGYGYTF
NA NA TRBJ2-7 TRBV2 TGTGCCAGCAGTGAAAAGGCTGGGGAGAACGAGCAGTACTTC CASSEKAGENEQYF
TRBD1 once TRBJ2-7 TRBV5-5 TGTGCCAGCAGCTTAGGGACAGTACCCTACGAGCAGTACTTC CASSLGTVPYEQYF
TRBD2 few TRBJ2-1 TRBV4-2 TGTGCCAGCAGCCAAGCGGGGGGAGCGGGGGGTATAGATGAGCAGTTCTTC CASSQAGGAGGIDEQFF
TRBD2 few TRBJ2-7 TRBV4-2 TGTGCCAGCAGCCAAGATCTAGCGGGGGCCGAGCAGTACTTC CASSQDLAGAEQYF
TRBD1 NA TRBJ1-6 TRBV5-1 TGCGCCAGCAGCTTGGAACCGACAGGGTCTAATAATTCACCCCTCCACTTT CASSLEPTGSNNSPLHF
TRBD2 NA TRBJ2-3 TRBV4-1 TGCGCCAGCAGCCAAGATCGCCTAGCGGGGGGCACAGATACGCAGTATTTT CASSQDRLAGGTDTQYF
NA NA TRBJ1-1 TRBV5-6 TGTGCCAGCAGCGCCTTGGGGGTGGGGCGGGGAGGGGTTGAAGCTTTCTTT CASSALGVGRGGVEAFF
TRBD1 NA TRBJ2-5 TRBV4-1 TGCGCCAGCAGCCAAGACAAACAGGGGTTTTTCAGCAAGGAGACCCAGTACTTC CASSQDKQGFFSKETQYF
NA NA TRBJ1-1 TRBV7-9 TGTGCCAGCAGCGGGACAGAAGCTTTCTTT CASSGTEAFF
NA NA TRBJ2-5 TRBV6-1 TGTGCCAGCACCGACTTCCCTCAGGGGGGTGAGACCCAGTACTTC CASTDFPQGGETQYF
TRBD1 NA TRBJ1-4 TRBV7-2 TGTGCCAGCAGCCAAAACAGGGGACCTAATGAAAAACTGTTTTTT CASSQNRGPNEKLFF
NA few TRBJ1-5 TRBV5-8 TGTGCCAGCAGCTTCGGGGTGCAGCCCCAGCATTTT CASSFGVQPQHF
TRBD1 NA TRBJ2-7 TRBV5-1 TGCGCCAGCAGCCTCCGGGACAGGGCCCACGAGCAGTACTTC CASSLRDRAHEQYF
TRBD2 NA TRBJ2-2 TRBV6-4 TGTGCCAGCAGTTCGGGGGGGAACACCGGGGAGCTGTTTTTT CASSSGGNTGELFF
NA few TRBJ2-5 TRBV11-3 TGTGCCAGCAGCCTCAACAGGGATCGGGGGACCCAGTACTTC CASSLNRDRGTQYF
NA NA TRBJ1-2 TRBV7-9 TGTGCCAGCAGCCCATTATTGACAGTAACATATGGCTACACCTTC CASSPLLTVTYGYTF
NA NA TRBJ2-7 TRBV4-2 TGTGCCAGCAGCCAAGGTTTGGCAGGGGCCTCCTACGAGCAGTACTTC CASSQGLAGASYEQYF
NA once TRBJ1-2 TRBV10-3 TGTGCCATCAGTGAGTCCTACAGCTATGGCTACACCTTC CAISESYSYGYTF
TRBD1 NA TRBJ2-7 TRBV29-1 TGCAGCGTTTTGGGGTCCCGGGACAGGAATTCCTACGAGCAGTACTTC CSVLGSRDRNSYEQYF
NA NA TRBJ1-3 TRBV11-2 TGTGCCAGCAGCTTAGGGAGCTCTGGAAACACCATATATTTT CASSLGSSGNTIYF